This T cell receptor (beta chain) was captured by sequencing in a study of blood T cell repertoires in COVID-19. With 8 bases clipped from V and 0 bases from J, the junction kept 5 bases outside the gene matches. The CDR3 loop spans 14 amino acids. CDR1 SGHVS and CDR2 FQNEAQ come from the germline V gene. Study processing details: Amplified reference gene primers provided the basis for estimating nucleated cell counts. Clones were read by immunoSEQ multiplex PCR, and TCRdb kept only the in-frame ones, dropping some. V, J and clone size reflect that table, while D and trimming were determined from the DNA. The table shows fewer than 65,000 clones, with roughly 85% occurring only once.

The source is a man in his fifties or sixties with acute or convalescent COVID-19. The chain uses TRBV7-8 and TRBJ2-5, with 8 bases that match TRBD2. The source material was peripheral blood. The CDR3 loop is CASQRAGDQETQYF. As DNA, the CDR3 is TGTGCCAGCCAGCGAGCGGGAGACCAAGAGACCCAGTACTTC.